This T cell receptor (beta chain) was captured by sequencing in a study of blood T cell repertoires in COVID-19. CDR1 is SEHNR and CDR2 is FQNEAQ in the germline V gene (reference sequence). The CDR3 has 13 amino acids. V shed 2 bases and J shed 1 base, with 6 bases lying between them. Enrolled through a virtual design, the participants were between about 18 and 100 years of age and came from under 30 US areas. Categorization into cohorts depended on clinical history that participants reported. Recovered Cohort 3 donors showed two negative PCRs, clearance, or symptom resolution. Per the original data handling: Cell counts per sample came from amplifying reference gene primers. Produced via immunoSEQ multiplex PCR; TCRdb's table is partial and in-frame only. That table supplies the V and J calls and clone size; D and trimming were determined from the DNA. The sample holds around 300,000 clones, roughly 85% seen once.

The chain employs TRBV7-9 and TRBJ2-7, with D hard to call. Sample: PBMCs or T cells enriched from blood (not recorded which). The TCR comes from a woman aged 50 to 60 who had recovered from COVID-19. CDR3 sequence: CASSLSQSYEQYF. In nucleotides, the CDR3 is TGTGCCAGCAGCTTATCCCAGTCCTACGAGCAGTACTTC.